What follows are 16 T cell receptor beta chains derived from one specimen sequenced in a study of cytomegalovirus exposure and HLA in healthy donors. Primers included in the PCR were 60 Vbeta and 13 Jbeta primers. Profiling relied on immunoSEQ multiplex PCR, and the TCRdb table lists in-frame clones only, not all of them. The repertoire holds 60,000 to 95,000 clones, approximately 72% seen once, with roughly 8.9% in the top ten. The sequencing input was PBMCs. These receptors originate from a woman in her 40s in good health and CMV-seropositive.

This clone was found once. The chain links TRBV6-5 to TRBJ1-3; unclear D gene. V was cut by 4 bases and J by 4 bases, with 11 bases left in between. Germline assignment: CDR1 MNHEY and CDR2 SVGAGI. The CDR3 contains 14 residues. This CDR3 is CASSFGLSGNTIYF. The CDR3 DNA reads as TGTGCCAGCAGTTTTGGGCTTTCAGGAAACACCATATATTTT.

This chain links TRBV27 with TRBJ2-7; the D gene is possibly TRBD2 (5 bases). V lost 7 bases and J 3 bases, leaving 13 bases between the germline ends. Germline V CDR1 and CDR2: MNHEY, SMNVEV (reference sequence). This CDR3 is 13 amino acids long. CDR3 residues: CASTNRAGYEQYF. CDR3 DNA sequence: TGTGCCAGCACTAATCGGGCGGGCTACGAGCAGTACTTC.

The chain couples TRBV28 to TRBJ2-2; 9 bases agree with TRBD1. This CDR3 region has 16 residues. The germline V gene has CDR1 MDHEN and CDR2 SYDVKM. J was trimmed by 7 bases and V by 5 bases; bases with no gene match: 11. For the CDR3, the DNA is TGTGCCAGCAGTACGGGACAGGGAGGGGAGCACGGGGAGCTGTTTTTT. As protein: CASSTGQGGEHGELFF.

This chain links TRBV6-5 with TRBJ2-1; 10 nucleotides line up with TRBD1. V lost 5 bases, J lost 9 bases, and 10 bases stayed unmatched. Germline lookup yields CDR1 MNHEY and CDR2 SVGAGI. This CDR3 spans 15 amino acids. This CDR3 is CASSTSGTGEVEQFF. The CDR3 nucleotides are TGTGCCAGCAGTACCTCCGGGACAGGGGAAGTTGAGCAGTTCTTC.

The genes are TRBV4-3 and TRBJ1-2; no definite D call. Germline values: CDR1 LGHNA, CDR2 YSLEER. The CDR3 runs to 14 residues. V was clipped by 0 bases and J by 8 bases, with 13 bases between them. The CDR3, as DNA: TGCGCCAGCAGCCAAGATTCGAGCCCCCCGGGCTACACCTTC. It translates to CASSQDSSPPGYTF.

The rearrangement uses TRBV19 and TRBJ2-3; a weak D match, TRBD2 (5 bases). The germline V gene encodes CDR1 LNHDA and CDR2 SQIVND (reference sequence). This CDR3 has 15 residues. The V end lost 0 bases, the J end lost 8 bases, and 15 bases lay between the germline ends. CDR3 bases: TGTGCCAGTAGTATAGATCCCCGGGGTGAAGGTACGCAGTATTTT. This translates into CASSIDPRGEGTQYF. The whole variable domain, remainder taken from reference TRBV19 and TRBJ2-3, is DGGITQSPKYLFRKEGQNVTLSCEQNLNHDAMYWYRQDPGQGLRLIYYSQIVNDFQKGDIAEGYSVSREKKESFPLTVTSAQKNPTAFYLCASSIDPRGEGTQYFGPGTRLTVL.

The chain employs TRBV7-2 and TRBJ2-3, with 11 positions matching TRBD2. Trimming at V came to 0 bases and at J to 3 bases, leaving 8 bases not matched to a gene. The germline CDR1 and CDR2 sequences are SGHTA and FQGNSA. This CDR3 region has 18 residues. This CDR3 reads CASSLARSTSGTTDTQYF. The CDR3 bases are TGTGCCAGCAGCTTAGCGCGGTCGACTAGCGGGACAACAGATACGCAGTATTTT.

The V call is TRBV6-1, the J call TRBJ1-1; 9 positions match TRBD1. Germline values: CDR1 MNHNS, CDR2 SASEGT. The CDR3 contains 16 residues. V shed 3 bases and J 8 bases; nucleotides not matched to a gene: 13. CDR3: CASSEGGTGKVGEAFF. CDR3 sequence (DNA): TGTGCCAGCAGTGAGGGTGGGACAGGGAAGGTAGGGGAAGCTTTCTTT.

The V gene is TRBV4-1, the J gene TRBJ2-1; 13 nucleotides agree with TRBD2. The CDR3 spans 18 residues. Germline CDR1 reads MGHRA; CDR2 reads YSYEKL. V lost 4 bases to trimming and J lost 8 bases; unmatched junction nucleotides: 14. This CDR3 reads CASSLTTPGLAGVDEQFF. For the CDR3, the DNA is TGCGCCAGCAGCCTGACTACCCCCGGACTAGCGGGGGTGGATGAGCAGTTCTTC.

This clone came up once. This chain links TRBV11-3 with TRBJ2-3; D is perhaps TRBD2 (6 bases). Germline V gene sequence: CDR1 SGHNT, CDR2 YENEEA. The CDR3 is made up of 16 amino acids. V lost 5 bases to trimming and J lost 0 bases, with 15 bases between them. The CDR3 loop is CASSELSGRSTDTQYF. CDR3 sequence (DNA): TGTGCCAGCAGCGAACTCAGCGGGCGAAGCACAGATACGCAGTATTTT.

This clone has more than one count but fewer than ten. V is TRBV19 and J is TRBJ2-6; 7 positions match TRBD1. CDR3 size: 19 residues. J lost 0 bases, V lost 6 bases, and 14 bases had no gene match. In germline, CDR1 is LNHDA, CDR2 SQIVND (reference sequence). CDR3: CASSKTSGTVLSGANVLTF. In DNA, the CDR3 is TGTGCCAGTAGCAAAACCTCCGGGACAGTTCTCTCTGGGGCCAACGTCCTGACTTTC.

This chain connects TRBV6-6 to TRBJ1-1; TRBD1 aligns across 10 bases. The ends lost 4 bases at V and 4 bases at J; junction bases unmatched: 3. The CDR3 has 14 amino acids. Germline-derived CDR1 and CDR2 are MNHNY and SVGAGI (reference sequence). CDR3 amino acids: CASSSTGGRTEAFF. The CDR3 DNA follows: TGTGCCAGCAGTTCGACAGGGGGCCGCACTGAAGCTTTCTTT.

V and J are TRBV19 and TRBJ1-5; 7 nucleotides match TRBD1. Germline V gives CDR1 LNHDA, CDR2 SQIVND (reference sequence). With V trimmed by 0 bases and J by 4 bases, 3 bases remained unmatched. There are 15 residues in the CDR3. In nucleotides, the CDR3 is TGTGCCAGTAGTATAGATCACAGGGGAAATCAGCCCCAGCATTTT. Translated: CASSIDHRGNQPQHF.

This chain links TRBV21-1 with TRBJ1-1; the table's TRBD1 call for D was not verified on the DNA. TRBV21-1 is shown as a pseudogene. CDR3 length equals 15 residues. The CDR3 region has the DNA TGTGCCAGCAGCAAAGAAGGGGGAGATCACACTGAAGCTTTCTTT. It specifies CASSKEGGDHTEAFF.

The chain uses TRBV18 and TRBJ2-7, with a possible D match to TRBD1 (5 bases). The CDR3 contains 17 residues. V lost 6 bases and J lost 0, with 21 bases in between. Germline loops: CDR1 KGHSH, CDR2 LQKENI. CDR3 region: CASSAQGGRLGSYEQYF. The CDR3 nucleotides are TGTGCCAGCTCCGCTCAGGGTGGCAGACTCGGCTCCTACGAGCAGTACTTC.

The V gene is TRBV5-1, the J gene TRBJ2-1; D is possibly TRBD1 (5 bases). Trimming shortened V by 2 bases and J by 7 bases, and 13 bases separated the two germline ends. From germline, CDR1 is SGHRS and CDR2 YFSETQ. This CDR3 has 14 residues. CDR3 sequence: CASSLSAGKNEQFF. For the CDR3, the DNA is TGCGCCAGCAGCTTATCGGCAGGGAAGAATGAGCAGTTCTTC.